The clone carrying this T cell receptor (beta chain) was detected ten times or more. Its target is not known. The data originate from a study of identical twins. Study results and caveats: Twin-shared out-of-frame alpha sequences were enriched for low generation probability. Within cord blood, abundant beta clonotypes carried fewer insertions, but memory repertoires showed no such trend. Twins' excess sharing was less marked for out-of-frame beta sequences.

The CDR3 contains 15 residues. Trimming removed 5 bases from V and 10 bases from J, with 18 bases in between. Germline V CDR1 and CDR2: SGHTA, FQGNSA. Unique molecular identifiers were present on cDNA, and template switching added a universal primer site. From the 5' RACE reads, TCRdb called clonotypes with MiXCR, one entry per CDR3 protein. The repertoire has over 550,000 distinct CDR3 sequences, just over 7% of them found once; the top ten carry 1.6%. These data also formed part of another study, on yellow fever vaccine responses in identical twins.

Sequenced material: PBMCs. J is TRBJ1-6 and V is TRBV7-2, with D possibly matching TRBD1 (6 bases). The receptor was isolated from a woman aged 18-29 years in good health. The CDR3 reads CASSPLWQGISPLHF. The CDR3 DNA is TGTGCCAGCAGCCCCTTGTGGCAGGGGATATCACCCCTCCACTTT. The full variable domain, with the rest looked up from reference TRBV7-2 and TRBJ1-6, is GAGVSQSPSNKVTEKGKDVELRCDPISGHTALYWYRQSLGQGLEFLIYFQGNSAPDKSGLPSDRFSAERTGGSVSTLTIQRTQQEDSAVYLCASSPLWQGISPLHFGNGTRLTVT.